This TCR beta chain was sequenced for a study of Ad26.COV2.S vaccination and SARS-CoV-2 variants. Study-wide points: Vaccine recipients showed a spike-specific TCR breadth that was higher than in placebo recipients.

CDR3 length: 18 amino acids. The junction had 7 bases not matched to a gene; V was cut back by 0 bases and J by 1 base. From germline, CDR1 is SGHTA and CDR2 FQGNSA. Clones were read by immunoSEQ multiplex PCR, and TCRdb kept only the in-frame ones, dropping some. This table holds some 340,000 clones, roughly 80% found once. This clone appeared a single time. Its antigen is unidentified. Treatment in this sample: around 19 received Ad26.COV2.S at low or high dose, single or two shots; a few received placebo; per-sample allocation not given. Specimen acquisition occurred on day 63 following the initial vaccine or placebo injection.

The sequencing here drew on peripheral blood, taken in a trial of Ad26.COV2.S vaccine versus placebo. The sequence derives from a person between 18 and 60 years old who received the Ad26.COV2.S COVID-19 vaccine or a placebo. The V and J genes are TRBV7-2 and TRBJ2-7; 12 nucleotides line up with TRBD2. The CDR3 spells CASSLALAGGQVSYEQYF. The CDR3 bases are TGTGCCAGCAGCTTAGCGCTAGCGGGGGGGCAGGTGTCCTACGAGCAGTACTTC.